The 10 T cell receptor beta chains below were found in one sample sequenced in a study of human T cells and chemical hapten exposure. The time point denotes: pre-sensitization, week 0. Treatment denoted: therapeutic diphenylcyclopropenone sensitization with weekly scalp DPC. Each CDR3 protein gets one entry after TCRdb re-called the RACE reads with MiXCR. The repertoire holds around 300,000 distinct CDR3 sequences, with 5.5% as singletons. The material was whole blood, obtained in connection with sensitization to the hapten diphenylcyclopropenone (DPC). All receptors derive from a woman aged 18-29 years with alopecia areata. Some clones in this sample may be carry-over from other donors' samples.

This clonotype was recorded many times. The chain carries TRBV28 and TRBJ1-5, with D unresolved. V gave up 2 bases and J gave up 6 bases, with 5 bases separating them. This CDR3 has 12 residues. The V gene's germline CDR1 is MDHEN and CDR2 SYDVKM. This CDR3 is CASSLRLQPQHF. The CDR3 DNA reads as TGTGCCAGCAGTTTAAGGCTTCAGCCCCAGCATTTT.

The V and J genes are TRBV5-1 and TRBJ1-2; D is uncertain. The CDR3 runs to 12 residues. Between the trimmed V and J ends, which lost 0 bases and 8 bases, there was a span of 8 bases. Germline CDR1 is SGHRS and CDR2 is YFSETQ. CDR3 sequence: CASSLEGIGYTF. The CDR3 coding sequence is TGCGCCAGCAGCTTGGAAGGGATCGGCTACACCTTC.

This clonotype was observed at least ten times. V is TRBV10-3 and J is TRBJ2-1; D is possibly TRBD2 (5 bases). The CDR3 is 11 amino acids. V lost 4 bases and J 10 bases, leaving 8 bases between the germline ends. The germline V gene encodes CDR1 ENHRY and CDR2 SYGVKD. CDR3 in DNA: TGTGCCATCAGTGGCAGGAGGGAGCAGTTCTTC. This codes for CAISGRREQFF.

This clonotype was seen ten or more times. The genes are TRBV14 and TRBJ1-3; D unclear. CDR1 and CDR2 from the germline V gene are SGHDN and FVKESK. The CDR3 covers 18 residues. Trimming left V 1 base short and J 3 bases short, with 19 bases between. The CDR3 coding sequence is TGTGCCAGCAGCCAAGGGTCGGGAGATCGCCAAAATGGAAACACCATATATTTT. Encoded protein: CASSQGSGDRQNGNTIYF.

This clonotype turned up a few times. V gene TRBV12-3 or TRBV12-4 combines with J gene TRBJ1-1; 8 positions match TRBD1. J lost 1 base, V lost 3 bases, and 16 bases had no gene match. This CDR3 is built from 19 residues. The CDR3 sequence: CASSFSSGGFIRPNTEAFF. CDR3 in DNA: TGTGCCAGCAGTTTTTCGTCAGGGGGCTTTATTCGCCCGAACACTGAAGCTTTCTTT.

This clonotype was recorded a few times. The CDR3 here is CASSPRQGFNEQYF. CDR3 nucleotides: TGTGCCAGCAGTCCCCGGCAGGGATTCAACGAGCAGTACTTC. The rearrangement joins TRBV28 to TRBJ2-7, with D possibly being TRBD1 (5 bases). V lost 5 bases, J lost 5 bases, and 16 bases lay in between. The CDR3 runs to 14 residues. Germline V gene lookup returns CDR1 MDHEN and CDR2 SYDVKM.

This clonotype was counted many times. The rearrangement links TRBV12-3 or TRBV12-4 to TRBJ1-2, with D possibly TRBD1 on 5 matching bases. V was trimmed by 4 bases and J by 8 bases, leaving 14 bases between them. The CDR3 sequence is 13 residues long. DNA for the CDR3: TGTGCCAGCAGTTGGGACCGAAGACGGGGCTACACCTTC. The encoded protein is CASSWDRRRGYTF.

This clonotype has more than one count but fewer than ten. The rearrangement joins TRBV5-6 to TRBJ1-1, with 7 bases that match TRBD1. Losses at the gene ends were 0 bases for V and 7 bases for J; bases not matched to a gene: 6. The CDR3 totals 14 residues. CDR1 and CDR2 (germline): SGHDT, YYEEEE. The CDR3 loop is CASSLATGRGEAFF. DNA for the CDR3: TGTGCCAGCAGCTTGGCGACAGGGAGGGGTGAAGCTTTCTTT.

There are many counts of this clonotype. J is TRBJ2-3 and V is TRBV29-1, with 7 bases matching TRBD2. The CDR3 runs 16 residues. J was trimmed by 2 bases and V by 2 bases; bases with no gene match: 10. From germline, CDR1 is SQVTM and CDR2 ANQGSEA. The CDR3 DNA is TGCAGCGTTGAATGGGGGAGCGGGGACTTCACAGATACGCAGTATTTT. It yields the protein CSVEWGSGDFTDTQYF.

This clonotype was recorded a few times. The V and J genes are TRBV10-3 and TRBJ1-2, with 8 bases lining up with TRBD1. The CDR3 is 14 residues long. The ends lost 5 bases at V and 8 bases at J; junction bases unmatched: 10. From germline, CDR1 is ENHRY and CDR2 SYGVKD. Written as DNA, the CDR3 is TGTGCCATCAGTCGGGACAGGACTTTCGGGGGCTACACCTTC. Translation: CAISRDRTFGGYTF.